Included here is one T cell receptor (beta chain) sequence, with context. Antigen unknown. Method: immunoSEQ multiplex PCR; TCRdb's copy keeps in-frame clones and lacks some. The table has around 300,000 clones, about 86% seen once. This CDR3 comprises 15 residues. Germline loops: CDR1 SGDLS, CDR2 YYNGEE. Trimming shortened V by 5 bases and J by 0 bases, and 13 bases separated the two germline ends. This entry belongs to a study of cytomegalovirus exposure and HLA in healthy donors. General observations from the study: The CMV antigen specificity of a few CMV-associated chains was confirmed through in vitro analysis. Investigators reported more than 150 TCR beta chains as tied to cytomegalovirus.

The sample comprised PBMCs. The chain joins TRBV9 to TRBJ2-3; weak D call: TRBD2 (6 bases). This sequence was found in a young woman in good health and CMV-seronegative. CDR3 coding DNA: TGTGCCAGCAGACAAAGCGGGCTCAGCACAGATACGCAGTATTTT. Protein: CASRQSGLSTDTQYF.